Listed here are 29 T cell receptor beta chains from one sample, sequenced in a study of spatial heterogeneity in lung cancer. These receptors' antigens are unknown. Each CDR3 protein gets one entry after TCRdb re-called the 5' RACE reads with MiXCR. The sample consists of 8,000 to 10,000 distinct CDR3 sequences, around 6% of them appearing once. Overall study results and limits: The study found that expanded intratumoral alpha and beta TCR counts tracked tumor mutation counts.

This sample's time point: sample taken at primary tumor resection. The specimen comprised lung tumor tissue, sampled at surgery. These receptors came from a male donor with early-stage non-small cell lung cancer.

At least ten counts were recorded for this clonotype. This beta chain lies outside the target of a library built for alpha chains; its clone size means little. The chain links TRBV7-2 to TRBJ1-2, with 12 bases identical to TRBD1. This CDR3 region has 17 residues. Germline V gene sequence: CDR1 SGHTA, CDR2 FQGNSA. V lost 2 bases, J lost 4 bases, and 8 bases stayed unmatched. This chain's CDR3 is CASSLTGQGAFGYGYTF. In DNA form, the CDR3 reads TGTGCCAGCAGCTTAACGGGACAGGGGGCGTTTGGCTATGGCTACACCTTC. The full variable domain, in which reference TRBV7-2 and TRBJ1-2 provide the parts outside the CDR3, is GAGVSQSPSNKVTEKGKDVELRCDPISGHTALYWYRQSLGQGLEFLIYFQGNSAPDKSGLPSDRFSAERTGGSVSTLTIQRTQQEDSAVYLCASSLTGQGAFGYGYTFGSGTRLTVV.

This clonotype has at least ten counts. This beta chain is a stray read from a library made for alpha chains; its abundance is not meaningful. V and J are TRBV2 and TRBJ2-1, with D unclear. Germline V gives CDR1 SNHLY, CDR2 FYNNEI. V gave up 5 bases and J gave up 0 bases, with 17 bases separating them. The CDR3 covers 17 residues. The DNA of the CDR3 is TGTGCCAGCAGTCTTGAGATGGACGGAAGCTCCTACAATGAGCAGTTCTTC. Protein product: CASSLEMDGSSYNEQFF.

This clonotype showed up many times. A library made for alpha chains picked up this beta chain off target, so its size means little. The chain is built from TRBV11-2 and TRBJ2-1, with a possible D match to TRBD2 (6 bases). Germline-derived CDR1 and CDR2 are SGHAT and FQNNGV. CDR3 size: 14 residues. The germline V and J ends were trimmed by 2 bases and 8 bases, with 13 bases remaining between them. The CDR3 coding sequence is TGTGCCAGCAGCTTAAGCGCGGGAAGAGATGAGCAGTTCTTC. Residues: CASSLSAGRDEQFF.

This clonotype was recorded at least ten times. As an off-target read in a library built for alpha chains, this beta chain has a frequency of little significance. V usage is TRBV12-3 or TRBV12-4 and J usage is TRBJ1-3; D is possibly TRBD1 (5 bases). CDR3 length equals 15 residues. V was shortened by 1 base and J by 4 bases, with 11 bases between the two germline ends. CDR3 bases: TGTGCCAGCAGTTTAGGAGGGGCGCAGGGAAACACCATATATTTT. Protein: CASSLGGAQGNTIYF.

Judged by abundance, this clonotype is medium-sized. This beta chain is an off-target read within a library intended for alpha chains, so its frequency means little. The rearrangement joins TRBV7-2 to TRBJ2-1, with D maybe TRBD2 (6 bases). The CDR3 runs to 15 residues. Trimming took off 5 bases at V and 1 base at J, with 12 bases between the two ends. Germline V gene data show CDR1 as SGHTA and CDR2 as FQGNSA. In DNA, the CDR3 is TGTGCCAGCAGCCGGGGGTCAGGGTCCTACAATGAGCAGTTCTTC. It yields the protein CASSRGSGSYNEQFF.

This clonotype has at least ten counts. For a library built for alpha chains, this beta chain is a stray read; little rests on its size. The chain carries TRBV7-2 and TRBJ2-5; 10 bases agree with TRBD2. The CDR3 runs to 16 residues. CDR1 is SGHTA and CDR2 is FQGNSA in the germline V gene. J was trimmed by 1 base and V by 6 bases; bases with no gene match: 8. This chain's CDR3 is CASRSWTSGLQETQYF. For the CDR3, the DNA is TGTGCCAGCAGAAGCTGGACTAGCGGCCTCCAAGAGACCCAGTACTTC.

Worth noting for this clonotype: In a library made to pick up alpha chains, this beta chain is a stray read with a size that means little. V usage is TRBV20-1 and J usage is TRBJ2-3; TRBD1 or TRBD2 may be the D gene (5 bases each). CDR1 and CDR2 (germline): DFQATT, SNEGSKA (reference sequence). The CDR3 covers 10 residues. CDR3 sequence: CSSGPGTQYF. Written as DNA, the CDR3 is TGCAGCTCGGGACCTGGTACGCAGTATTTT.

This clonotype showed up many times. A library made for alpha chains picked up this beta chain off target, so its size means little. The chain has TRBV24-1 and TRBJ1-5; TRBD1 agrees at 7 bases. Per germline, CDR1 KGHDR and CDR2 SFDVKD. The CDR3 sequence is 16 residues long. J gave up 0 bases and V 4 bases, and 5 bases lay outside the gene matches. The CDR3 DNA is TGTGCCACCAGTGAGCATCGGACAGGTAGCAATCAGCCCCAGCATTTT. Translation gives CATSEHRTGSNQPQHF.

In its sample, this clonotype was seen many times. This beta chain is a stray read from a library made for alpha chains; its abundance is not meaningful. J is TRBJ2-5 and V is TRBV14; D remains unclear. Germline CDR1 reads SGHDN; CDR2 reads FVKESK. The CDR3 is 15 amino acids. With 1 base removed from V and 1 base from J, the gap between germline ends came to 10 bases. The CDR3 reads CASSQGLVSQETQYF. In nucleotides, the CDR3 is TGTGCCAGCAGCCAAGGGTTGGTGAGCCAAGAGACCCAGTACTTC.

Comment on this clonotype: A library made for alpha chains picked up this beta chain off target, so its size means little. CDR3 DNA: TGTGCCAGCAGCTTAGAGGGGGATTCACCCCTCCACTTT. It encodes CASSLEGDSPLHF. This chain connects TRBV11-2 to TRBJ1-6; D is perhaps TRBD1 (5 bases). Germline loops: CDR1 SGHAT, CDR2 FQNNGV. This CDR3 region has 13 residues. Trimming stripped 0 bases from V and 8 bases from J, with 5 bases between.

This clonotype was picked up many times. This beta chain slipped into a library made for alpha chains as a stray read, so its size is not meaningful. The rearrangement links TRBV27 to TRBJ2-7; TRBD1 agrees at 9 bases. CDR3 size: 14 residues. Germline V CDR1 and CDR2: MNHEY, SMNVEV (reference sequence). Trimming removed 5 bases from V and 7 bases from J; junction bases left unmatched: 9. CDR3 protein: CASSPGQGGEEQYF. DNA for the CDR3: TGTGCCAGCAGTCCGGGACAGGGCGGTGAGGAGCAGTACTTC.

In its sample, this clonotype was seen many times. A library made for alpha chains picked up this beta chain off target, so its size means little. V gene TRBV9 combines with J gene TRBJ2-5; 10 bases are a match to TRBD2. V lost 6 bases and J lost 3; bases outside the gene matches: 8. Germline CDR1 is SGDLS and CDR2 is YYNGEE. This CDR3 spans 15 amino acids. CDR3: CASTPLAGMEETQYF. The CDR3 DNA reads TGTGCCAGCACCCCACTAGCGGGGATGGAAGAGACCCAGTACTTC.

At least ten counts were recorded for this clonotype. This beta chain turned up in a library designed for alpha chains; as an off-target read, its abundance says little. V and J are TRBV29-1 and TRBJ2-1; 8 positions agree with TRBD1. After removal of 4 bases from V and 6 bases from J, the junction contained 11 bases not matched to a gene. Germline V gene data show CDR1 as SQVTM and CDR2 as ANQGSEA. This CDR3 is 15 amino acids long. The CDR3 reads CSVARGTGSTNEQFF. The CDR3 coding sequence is TGCAGCGTTGCTAGGGGGACAGGTTCGACCAATGAGCAGTTCTTC.

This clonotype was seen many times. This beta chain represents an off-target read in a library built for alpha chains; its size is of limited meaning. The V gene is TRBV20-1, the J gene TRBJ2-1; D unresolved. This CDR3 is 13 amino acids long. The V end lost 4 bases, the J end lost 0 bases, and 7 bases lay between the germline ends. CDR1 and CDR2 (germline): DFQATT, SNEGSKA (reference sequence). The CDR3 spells CSAISGSYNEQFF. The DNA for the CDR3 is TGCAGTGCTATTTCTGGCTCCTACAATGAGCAGTTCTTC.

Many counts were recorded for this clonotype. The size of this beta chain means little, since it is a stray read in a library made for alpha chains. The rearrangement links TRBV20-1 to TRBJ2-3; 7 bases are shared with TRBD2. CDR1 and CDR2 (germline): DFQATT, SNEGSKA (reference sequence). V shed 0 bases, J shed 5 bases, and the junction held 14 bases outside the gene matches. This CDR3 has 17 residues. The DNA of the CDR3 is TGCAGTGCTAGAGATCGGGGAATAGCGGGTCCCAGAGATACGCAGTATTTT. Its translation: CSARDRGIAGPRDTQYF.

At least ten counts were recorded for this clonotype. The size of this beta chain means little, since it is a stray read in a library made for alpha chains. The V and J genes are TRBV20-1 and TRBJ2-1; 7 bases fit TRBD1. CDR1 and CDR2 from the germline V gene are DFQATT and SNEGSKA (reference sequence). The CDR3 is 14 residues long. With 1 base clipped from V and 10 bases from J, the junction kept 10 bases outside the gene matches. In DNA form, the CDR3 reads TGCAGTGCTAGAGTTGCGGCAGGGGGAGAGGAGCAGTTCTTC. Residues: CSARVAAGGEEQFF.

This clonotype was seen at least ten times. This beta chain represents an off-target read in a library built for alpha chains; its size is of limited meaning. The CDR3 reads CASSPHYAEDTEAFF. CDR3 nucleotides: TGTGCCAGCAGCCCCCATTATGCCGAGGACACTGAAGCTTTCTTT. The chain carries TRBV27 and TRBJ1-1; D gene ambiguous. The CDR3 extends over 15 amino acids. The V end lost 6 bases, the J end lost 3 bases, and 17 bases lay between the germline ends. Per the germline V gene, CDR1 is MNHEY and CDR2 is SMNVEV (reference sequence).

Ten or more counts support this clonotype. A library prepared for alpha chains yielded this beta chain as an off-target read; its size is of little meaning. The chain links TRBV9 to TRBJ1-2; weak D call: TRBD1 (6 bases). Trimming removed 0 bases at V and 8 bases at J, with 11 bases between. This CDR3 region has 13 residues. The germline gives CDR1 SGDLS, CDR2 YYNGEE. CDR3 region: CASSVEQGYGYTF. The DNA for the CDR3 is TGTGCCAGCAGCGTAGAACAGGGTTACGGCTACACCTTC.

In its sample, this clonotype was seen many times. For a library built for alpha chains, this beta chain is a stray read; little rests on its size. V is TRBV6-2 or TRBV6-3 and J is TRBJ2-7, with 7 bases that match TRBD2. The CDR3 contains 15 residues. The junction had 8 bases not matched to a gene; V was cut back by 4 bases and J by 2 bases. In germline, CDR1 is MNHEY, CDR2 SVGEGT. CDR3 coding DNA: TGTGCCAGCAGTTCCCGCGGGAGTACAACCTACGAGCAGTACTTC. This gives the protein CASSSRGSTTYEQYF.

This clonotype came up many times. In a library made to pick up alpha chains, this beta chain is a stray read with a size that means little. The CDR3 sequence is CASSERANYGYTF. In DNA form, the CDR3 reads TGTGCCAGCAGCGAAAGAGCTAACTATGGCTACACCTTC. The gene calls are TRBV7-3 and TRBJ1-2, with D unresolved. Germline V gene lookup returns CDR1 SGHTA and CDR2 FQGTGA. V shed 5 bases and J shed 0 bases, with 7 bases lying between them. The CDR3 totals 13 residues.

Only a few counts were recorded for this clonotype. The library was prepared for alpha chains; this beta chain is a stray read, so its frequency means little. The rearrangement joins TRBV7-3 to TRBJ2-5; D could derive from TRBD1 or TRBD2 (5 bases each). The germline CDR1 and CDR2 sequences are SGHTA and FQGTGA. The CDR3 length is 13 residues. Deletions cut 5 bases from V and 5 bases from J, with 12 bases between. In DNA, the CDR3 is TGTGCCAGCAGCCTCGGGACCCAGGAGACCCAGTACTTC. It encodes CASSLGTQETQYF.

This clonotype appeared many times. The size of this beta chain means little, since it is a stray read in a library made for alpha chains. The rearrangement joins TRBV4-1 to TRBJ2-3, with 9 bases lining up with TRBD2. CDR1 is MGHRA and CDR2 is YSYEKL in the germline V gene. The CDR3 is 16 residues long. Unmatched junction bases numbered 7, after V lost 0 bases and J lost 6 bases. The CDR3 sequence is CASSQDWAGGHDTQYF. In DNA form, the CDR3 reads TGCGCCAGCAGCCAAGATTGGGCGGGAGGGCACGATACGCAGTATTTT.

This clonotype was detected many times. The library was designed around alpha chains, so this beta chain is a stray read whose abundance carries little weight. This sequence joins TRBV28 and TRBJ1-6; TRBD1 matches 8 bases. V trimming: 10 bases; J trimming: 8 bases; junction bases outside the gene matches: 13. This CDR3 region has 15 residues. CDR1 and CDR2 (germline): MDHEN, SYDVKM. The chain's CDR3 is CAIQGAKWGDSPLHF. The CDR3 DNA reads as TGTGCCATCCAGGGGGCAAAGTGGGGGGATTCACCCCTCCACTTT.

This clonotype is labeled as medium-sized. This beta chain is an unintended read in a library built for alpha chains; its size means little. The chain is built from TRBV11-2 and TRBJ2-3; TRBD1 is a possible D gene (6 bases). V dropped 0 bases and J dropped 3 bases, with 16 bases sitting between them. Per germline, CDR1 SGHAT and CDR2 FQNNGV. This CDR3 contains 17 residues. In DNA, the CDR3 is TGTGCCAGCAGCTTAGATCAAGAGGGGCAGGGGACAGATACGCAGTATTTT. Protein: CASSLDQEGQGTDTQYF.

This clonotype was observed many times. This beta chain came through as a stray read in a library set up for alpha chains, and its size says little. The DNA of the CDR3 is TGTGCCAGCAGCTTAGGTGGCTCTAGCAATCAGCCCCAGCATTTT. Encoded protein: CASSLGGSSNQPQHF. The genes are TRBV7-2 and TRBJ1-5; D ambiguous. The CDR3 runs to 15 residues. The germline CDR1 and CDR2 sequences are SGHTA and FQGNSA. Trimming left V 1 base short and J 0 bases short, with 7 bases between.

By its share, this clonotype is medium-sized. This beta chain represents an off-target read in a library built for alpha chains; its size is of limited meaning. The CDR3 DNA reads TGTGCCAGCAGCCTGCAACCCCAAGGGTCAGCTTTCTTT. It encodes CASSLQPQGSAFF. The chain has TRBV14 and TRBJ1-1; no clear D. CDR1 is SGHDN, CDR2 FVKESK, per germline. The CDR3 is 13 residues long. V was pared by 4 bases and J by 10 bases, with 16 bases between.

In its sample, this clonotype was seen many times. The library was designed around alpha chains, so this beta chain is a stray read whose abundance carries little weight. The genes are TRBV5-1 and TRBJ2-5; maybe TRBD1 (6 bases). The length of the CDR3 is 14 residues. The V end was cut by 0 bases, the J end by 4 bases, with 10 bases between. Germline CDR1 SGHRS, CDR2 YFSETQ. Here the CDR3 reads CASSLDRVGETQYF. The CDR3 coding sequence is TGCGCCAGCAGCTTGGACAGGGTCGGAGAGACCCAGTACTTC. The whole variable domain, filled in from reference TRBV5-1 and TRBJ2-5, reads KAGVTQTPRYLIKTRGQQVTLSCSPISGHRSVSWYQQTPGQGLQFLFEYFSETQRNKGNFPGRFSGRQFSNSRSEMNVSTLELGDSALYLCASSLDRVGETQYFGPGTRLLVL.

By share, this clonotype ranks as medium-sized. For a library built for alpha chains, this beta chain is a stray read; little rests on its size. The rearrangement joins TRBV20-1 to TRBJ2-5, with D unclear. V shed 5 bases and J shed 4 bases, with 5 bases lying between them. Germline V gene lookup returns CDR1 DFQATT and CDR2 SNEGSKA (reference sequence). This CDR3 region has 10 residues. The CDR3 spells CSAPIETQYF. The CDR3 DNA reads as TGCAGTGCTCCTATAGAGACCCAGTACTTC.

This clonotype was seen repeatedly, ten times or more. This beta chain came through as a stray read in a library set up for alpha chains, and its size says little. CDR3 bases: TGTGCCAGCAGCGGTATCCGATCGGCGGGGTCGGAAGCTTTCTTT. This sequence encodes CASSGIRSAGSEAFF. This sequence joins TRBV11-1 and TRBJ1-1; D is undetermined. Trimming pared 5 bases from V and 8 bases from J, leaving 21 bases between. Germline CDR1 reads SGHAT; CDR2 reads FQDESV (reference sequence). The CDR3 spans 15 residues.